This entry concerns a single T cell receptor (beta chain). Its antigen is unidentified. Use of 60 Vbeta and 13 Jbeta primers characterized the PCR. Only in-frame clones appear in the TCRdb table, and some are missing; sequencing was by immunoSEQ multiplex PCR. The sample has about 130,000 clones, 75% to 80% seen once. At the time of sampling, donors were nominally healthy, though unrecorded immune exposures were likely. The germline V and J ends were trimmed by 1 base and 0 bases, with 19 bases remaining between them. Germline loops: CDR1 SGHDT, CDR2 YYEEEE. The CDR3 has 18 residues. The sample comes from a study of cytomegalovirus exposure and HLA in healthy donors. Whole-study findings and limits: It emerged from a later analysis that several of the most significant clusters appeared to be linked to common viral pathogens. Later genetic work tied a missense DCLRE1C variant to beta-chain V and J trimming. In most subjects, TCR beta sequences reportedly gave accurate predictions of HLA-A and HLA-B alleles.

Specimen: PBMCs. This clonotype was sampled from a man aged 25-45 years in good health and CMV-seronegative. The chain recombines TRBV5-6 with TRBJ1-1, with D possibly TRBD1 on 6 matching bases. The CDR3 DNA follows: TGTGCCAGCAGCTTGTACAGGGCTGAGAGACTATTGAACACTGAAGCTTTCTTT. This gives the protein CASSLYRAERLLNTEAFF.